This paragraph reports one TCR beta chain. This sample was taken from a study of blood T cell repertoires in COVID-19. The CDR3 runs 14 residues. V dropped 3 bases and J dropped 4 bases, with 9 bases sitting between them. The germline gives CDR1 MDHEN, CDR2 SYDVKM. The study assigned cohorts using participant-reported clinical history. Per the study methods: Amplifying reference gene primers gave estimates of nucleated cell counts. Assay used: immunoSEQ multiplex PCR; TCRdb lists only in-frame clones, some missing. V and J calls plus clone size are reproduced from that table; the DNA served to infer D and trimming. The sample shows 250,000 to 400,000 clones, roughly 85% of them seen only once.

This rearrangement joins TRBV28 to TRBJ1-4; D gene unclear. The TCR sequence derives from a woman aged 30 to 39 who had been exposed to COVID-19. The sample taken for sequencing was PBMCs or T cells enriched from blood (not recorded which). The CDR3 DNA reads TGTGCCAGCAGTTTTGGAGGGAATAATGAAAAACTGTTTTTT. Protein sequence: CASSFGGNNEKLFF.